This TCR beta chain derives from a study of T cell changes during pregnancy in multiple sclerosis. This clone has a handful of counts. CDR3 size: 12 residues. Trimming took off 0 bases at V and 3 bases at J, with 3 bases between the two ends. Germline-derived CDR1 and CDR2 are GTSNPN and SVGIG (reference sequence). The table came from immunoSEQ multiplex PCR; TCRdb's copy has only in-frame clones and leaves some out. The table shows over 25,000 clones, with about 89% occurring only once. The receptor was isolated from a female donor with multiple sclerosis, enrolled in a pregnancy study. V is TRBV30 and J is TRBJ1-3, with D unresolved. The material was CD8+ T cells from peripheral blood mononuclear cells, obtained before pregnancy. Here the CDR3 DNA reads TGTGCCTGGAGTGTACTTGGAAACACCATATATTTT. Its protein is CAWSVLGNTIYF.